Listed below are T cell receptor beta chains from one sample, sequenced in a study of OX40 agonist ivuxolimab in advanced cancers. The repertoire was sequenced with immunoSEQ multiplex PCR; TCRdb's copy has only in-frame clones and lacks some. The data contain roughly 86,000 clones, around 90% of them singletons. The input for sequencing was CD4+ or CD8+ T cells sorted from blood, taken in a trial of the OX40 agonist ivuxolimab. These receptors all come from an adult with an advanced solid tumor such as melanoma, head and neck, liver or kidney cancer. Each CDR3 is given with its conserved first and last residue. A D gene is named only where the DNA matches it firmly. Clone sizes are given selectively: once, few, many, or a class where the clone is expanded.

>TRBV6-5|TRBJ2-1|NA|NA
CASSYNRGGNEQFF
TGTGCCAGCAGTTACAACAGGGGAGGGAATGAGCAGTTCTTC
>TRBV27|TRBJ2-7|NA|NA
CASSPTWFSYEQYF
TGTGCCAGCAGCCCCACATGGTTCTCCTACGAGCAGTACTTC
>TRBV5-5|TRBJ1-1|NA|TRBD1
CASSLGQRTGNTEAFF
TGTGCCAGCAGCTTGGGGCAGAGGACAGGTAACACTGAAGCTTTCTTT
>TRBV7-2|TRBJ2-3|NA|TRBD2
CASSFGSSGGAFTDTQYF
TGTGCCAGCAGCTTTGGCTCTAGCGGGGGGGCCTTTACAGATACGCAGTATTTT
>TRBV7-9|TRBJ1-3|NA|NA
CASTSTGSGNTIYF
TGTGCCAGCACCTCTACCGGCTCTGGAAACACCATATATTTT
>TRBV7-2|TRBJ2-1|NA|NA
CASSFRGGPYNEQFF
TGTGCCAGCAGCTTTAGGGGGGGGCCCTACAATGAGCAGTTCTTC
>TRBV4-1|TRBJ2-3|NA|TRBD1
CASSQTDRGYVDTQYF
TGCGCCAGCAGCCAGACAGACAGGGGGTATGTAGATACGCAGTATTTT
>TRBV7-2|TRBJ2-1|NA|TRBD2
CASSLRLAGAGQDEQFF
TGTGCCAGCAGCCTCAGACTAGCGGGAGCTGGACAGGATGAGCAGTTCTTC
>TRBV21-1|TRBJ1-2|once|NA
CASSNSGEENENGYTF
TGTGCCAGCAGCAATTCTGGGGAGGAGAATGAGAATGGCTACACCTTC
>TRBV6-4|TRBJ2-2|NA|NA
CASSAEMTGELFF
TGTGCCAGCAGTGCCGAAATGACCGGGGAGCTGTTTTTT
>TRBV7-2|TRBJ1-2|NA|TRBD1
CASSSTGQGRYGYTF
TGTGCCAGCAGCTCAACCGGACAGGGGCGCTATGGCTACACCTTC
>TRBV6-5|TRBJ1-2|NA|NA
CASTRRGGLYGYTF
TGTGCCAGCACCAGAAGGGGCGGGCTCTATGGCTACACCTTC
>TRBV28|TRBJ2-7|NA|TRBD2
CASSYLADGNEQYF
TGTGCCAGCAGTTACCTAGCGGACGGGAACGAGCAGTACTTC
>TRBV10-3|TRBJ2-7|once|TRBD2
CAISESTSAYEQYF
TGTGCCATCAGTGAGTCGACTAGCGCCTACGAGCAGTACTTC
>TRBV28|TRBJ1-5|NA|TRBD1
CASSDRVGQPQHF
TGTGCCAGCAGCGACAGGGTCGGCCAGCCCCAGCATTTT
>TRBV19|TRBJ2-5|NA|NA
CASSIDRNQETQYF
TGTGCCAGTAGTATAGACAGGAACCAAGAGACCCAGTACTTC
>TRBV7-9|TRBJ2-5|NA|TRBD1
CASSLFLTGGLQETQYF
TGTGCCAGCAGCTTATTCTTGACAGGGGGCCTCCAAGAGACCCAGTACTTC
>TRBV28|TRBJ2-5|NA|NA
CASTLSPTVQETQYF
TGTGCCAGCACCCTCAGCCCCACGGTTCAAGAGACCCAGTACTTC
>TRBV18|TRBJ2-5|NA|TRBD2
CASSPPGGGAETQYF
TGTGCCAGCTCACCACCGGGCGGGGGGGCTGAGACCCAGTACTTC
>TRBV18|TRBJ1-2|NA|NA
CASSLDTNYGYTF
TGTGCCAGCTCACTAGACACTAACTATGGCTACACCTTC